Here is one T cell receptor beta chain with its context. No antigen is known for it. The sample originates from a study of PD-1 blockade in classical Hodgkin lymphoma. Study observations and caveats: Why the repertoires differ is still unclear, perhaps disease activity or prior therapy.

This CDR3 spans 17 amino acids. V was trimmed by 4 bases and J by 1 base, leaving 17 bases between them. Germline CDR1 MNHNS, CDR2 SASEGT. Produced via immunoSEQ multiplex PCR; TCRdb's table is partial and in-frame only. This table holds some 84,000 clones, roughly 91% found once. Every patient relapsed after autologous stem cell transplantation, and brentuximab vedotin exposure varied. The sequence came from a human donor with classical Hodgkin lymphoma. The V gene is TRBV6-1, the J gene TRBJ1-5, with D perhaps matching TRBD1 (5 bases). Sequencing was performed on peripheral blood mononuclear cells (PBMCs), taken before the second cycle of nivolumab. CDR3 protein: CASSVLGRQKSNQPQHF. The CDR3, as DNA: TGTGCCAGCAGTGTTTTAGGGAGACAGAAAAGCAATCAGCCCCAGCATTTT.